The T cell receptor beta chain under discussion was sequenced for a study of T cells after yellow fever vaccination. Study context: SMART-Seq v4 Ultra Low Input prepared the low-cell-number fractions. Study-wide results and limits: The secondary T-cell response peaked on day 5, not day 15, but was weaker.

On this clonotype: Antigen specificity is unknown.

Researchers made TCR cDNA using 5'RACE template switching, and this step added a universal primer site and UMIs. MiXCR, applied by TCRdb to the 5' RACE reads, yields one record per CDR3 protein. The sample includes 450,000 to 650,000 distinct CDR3 sequences, 21% of them seen just once. Germline loops: CDR1 MNHEY, CDR2 SVGEGT. This CDR3 has 16 amino acids. Trimming cost V 5 bases and J 3 bases; bases outside gene matches: 8. The gene calls are TRBV6-2 or TRBV6-3 and TRBJ1-3, with 9 bases identical to TRBD1. The material sequenced was PBMCs, taken 21 days after the first yellow fever vaccination. The clonotype originates from a man younger than 35 who received the YFV17D yellow fever vaccine. The CDR3 loop is CASSDPTGGNGNTIYF. CDR3 DNA: TGTGCCAGCAGTGACCCGACAGGGGGTAATGGAAACACCATATATTTT.